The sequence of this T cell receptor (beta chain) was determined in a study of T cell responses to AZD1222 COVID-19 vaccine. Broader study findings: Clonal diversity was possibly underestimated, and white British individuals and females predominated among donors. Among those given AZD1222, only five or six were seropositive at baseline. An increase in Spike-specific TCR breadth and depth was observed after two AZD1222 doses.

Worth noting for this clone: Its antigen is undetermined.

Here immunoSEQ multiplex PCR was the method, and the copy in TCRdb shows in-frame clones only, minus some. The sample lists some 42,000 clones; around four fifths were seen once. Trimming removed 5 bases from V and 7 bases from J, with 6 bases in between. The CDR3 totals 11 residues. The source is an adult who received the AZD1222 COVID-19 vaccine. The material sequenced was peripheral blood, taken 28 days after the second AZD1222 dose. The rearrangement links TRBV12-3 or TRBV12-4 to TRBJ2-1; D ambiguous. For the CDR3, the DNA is TGTGCCAGCAGTGCTCCTAATGAGCAGTTCTTC. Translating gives CASSAPNEQFF.